The 5 T cell receptor delta chains given below trace back to one sample, sequenced in a study of Vδ1+ human thymocytes. Study results and caveats: Highly polyclonal TRG and TRD repertoires with Gaussian CDR3 length distributions appeared in thymus.

The template was reverse-transcribed extracted RNA. The CDR3 regions were amplified by multiplex PCR from V-gene primers to a constant-region primer. TCRdb called clones from the multiplex PCR reads again using CATT. The table has 80,000 or so delta-chain clones, 30% to 45% seen once. The antigens these receptors bind are not known. The sequenced sample was Vdelta1+ gamma-delta thymocytes from the thymus. As for subset: FACS-sorted CD3+ TCRalphabeta- TCRVdelta1+ TCRVdelta2- thymocytes. The receptor set was obtained from a boy younger than two who had congenital heart surgery.

The chain is built from TRDV1 and TRDJ1; weak D call: TRDD2 (6 bases). The CDR3 has 21 amino acids. The germline V gene encodes CDR1 TSWWSYY and CDR2 QGS. The V and J ends lost 2 bases and 0 bases respectively, with 28 bases between them. The CDR3: CALGEFSFRVLEAVYTDKLIF. The CDR3 coding sequence is TGTGCTCTTGGGGAATTTTCCTTCCGGGTGCTGGAGGCCGTGTACACCGATAAACTCATCTTT.

The chain recombines TRDV1 with TRDJ1; tentative D call: TRDD3 (6 bases). V was pared by 0 bases and J by 2 bases, with 22 bases between. The CDR3 extends over 19 amino acids. Per germline, CDR1 TSWWSYY and CDR2 QGS. This CDR3 is CALGELPYFRYANTDKLIF. In DNA form, the CDR3 reads TGTGCTCTTGGGGAACTTCCTTACTTCAGATACGCGAATACCGATAAACTCATCTTT.

This clone showed up just a few times. The rearrangement joins TRDV1 to TRDJ1; a possible D gene is TRDD1 (6 bases). The germline V and J ends were trimmed by 0 bases and 0 bases, with 14 bases remaining between them. The CDR3 loop spans 17 amino acids. Germline V gene data show CDR1 as TSWWSYY and CDR2 as QGS. CDR3 nucleotide sequence: TGTGCTCTTGGGGAACTCCGGCTAATAGTCCACACCGATAAACTCATCTTT. Translated: CALGELRLIVHTDKLIF.

The chain joins TRDV1 to TRDJ1; D remains unclear. Trimming took off 4 bases at V and 0 bases at J, with 24 bases between the two ends. There are 19 residues in the CDR3. Germline assignment: CDR1 TSWWSYY and CDR2 QGS. Here the CDR3 reads CALGGRFGPSQLYTDKLIF. DNA of the CDR3: TGTGCTCTTGGGGGGCGATTCGGGCCCTCTCAACTCTACACCGATAAACTCATCTTT.

Concerning this clone itself: A read error may produce the germline difference seen at one junction end. Other nucleotide sequences in the sample specify the same CDR3. The chain carries TRDV1 and TRDJ1, with 11 bases matching TRDD3. Per germline, CDR1 TSWWSYY and CDR2 QGS. The CDR3 is 20 residues long. This CDR3 is CALGKSPLFGGYAYTDKLIF. The CDR3, as DNA: TGTGCTCTTGGGAAGTCACCCCTTTTTGGGGGATACGCGTACACAGATAAACTCATCTTT.